Listed below are T cell receptor beta chains from one sample, sequenced in a study of blood T cell repertoires in COVID-19. The repertoire was sequenced with immunoSEQ multiplex PCR; TCRdb's copy has only in-frame clones and lacks some. The table has 250,000 to 300,000 clones, 88% seen once. Material: peripheral blood. The receptors were sampled from a woman between 65 and 79 years old with COVID-19, enrolled during active disease. Each CDR3 is given with its conserved first and last residue. Each record gives: V gene, D gene, J gene, clone size, CDR3 protein, CDR3 DNA. A D gene is named only where the DNA matches it firmly. Not every row has a clone size; where given, it reads once, few, many or a size class.

TRBV10-3,NA,TRBJ1-1,once,CAITPLGENTEAFF,TGTGCCATCACCCCGCTCGGGGAAAACACTGAAGCTTTCTTT
TRBV27,NA,TRBJ2-4,NA,CASSPTSTGLLKNIQYF,TGTGCCAGCAGTCCGACGTCCACAGGGCTTCTTAAAAACATTCAGTACTTC
TRBV27,TRBD1,TRBJ1-2,once,CASSLGTAGGGYTF,TGTGCCAGCAGTTTAGGGACTGCAGGGGGAGGCTACACCTTC
TRBV4-1,NA,TRBJ2-1,NA,CASSQATRGEQFF,TGCGCCAGCAGCCAAGCTACGCGAGGTGAGCAGTTCTTC
TRBV19,NA,TRBJ2-7,NA,CASSPGQLPLEQYF,TGTGCCAGTAGTCCAGGACAGCTACCCCTCGAGCAGTACTTC
TRBV10-3,TRBD2,TRBJ2-4,NA,CAISGVEGNSGRYLAKNIQYF,TGTGCCATCAGTGGAGTCGAAGGAAATAGCGGGAGGTACCTAGCCAAAAACATTCAGTACTTC
TRBV24-1,TRBD2,TRBJ2-7,NA,CATSDPGTSPYEQYF,TGTGCCACCAGTGATCCCGGGACTAGCCCCTACGAGCAGTACTTC
TRBV5-6,NA,TRBJ2-7,NA,CASSLGRTYEQYF,TGTGCCAGCAGCTTGGGGCGGACCTACGAGCAGTACTTC
TRBV7-9,TRBD1,TRBJ1-5,NA,CASSLATGGSNQPQHF,TGTGCCAGCAGCTTAGCTACAGGGGGTAGCAATCAGCCCCAGCATTTT
TRBV12-3/TRBV12-4,NA,TRBJ2-5,NA,CASSFRGRETQYF,TGTGCCAGCAGTTTTCGGGGGAGAGAGACCCAGTACTTC